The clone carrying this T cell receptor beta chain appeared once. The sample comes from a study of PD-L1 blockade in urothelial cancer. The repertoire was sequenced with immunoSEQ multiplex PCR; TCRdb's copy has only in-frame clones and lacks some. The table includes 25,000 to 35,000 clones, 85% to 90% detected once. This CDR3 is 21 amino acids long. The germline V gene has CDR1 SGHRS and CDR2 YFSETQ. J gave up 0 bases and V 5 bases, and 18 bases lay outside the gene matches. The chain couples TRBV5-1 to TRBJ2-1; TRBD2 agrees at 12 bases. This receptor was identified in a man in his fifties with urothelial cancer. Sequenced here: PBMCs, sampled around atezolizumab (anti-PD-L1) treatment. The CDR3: CASRTDDPGLAGLHSYNEQFF. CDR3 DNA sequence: TGCGCCAGCAGGACAGACGATCCGGGACTAGCGGGCCTCCACTCCTACAATGAGCAGTTCTTC.